These 28 T cell receptor beta chains share one sample of origin, sequenced in a study of Ad26.COV2.S vaccination and SARS-CoV-2 variants. Treatment here: around 19 received Ad26.COV2.S at low or high dose, single or two shots; roughly five received placebo; per-sample allocation not given. All samples were drawn on day 63, counting from the first vaccine or placebo injection. Clones were sequenced by immunoSEQ multiplex PCR, and TCRdb holds only the in-frame ones, with some missing. This table has about 350,000 clones, 75% to 90% appearing once. The material was peripheral blood, obtained in a trial of Ad26.COV2.S vaccine versus placebo. These receptors came from a person aged 18-60 years who received the Ad26.COV2.S COVID-19 vaccine or a placebo.

The chain combines TRBV6-2 or TRBV6-3 with TRBJ1-4; D might be TRBD1 (5 bases). The CDR3 spans 15 residues. Germline V gene data show CDR1 as MNHEY and CDR2 as SVGEGT. The ends were cut back, 5 bases at V and 8 bases at J, with 18 bases in the middle. The CDR3 is CASSRPDTGYEKLFF. The CDR3 bases are TGTGCCAGCAGTCGTCCGGACACTGGATACGAAAAACTGTTTTTT.

CDR3 in amino acids: CASSQQGTGNTIYF. CDR3 DNA: TGCGCCAGCAGCCAACAGGGGACTGGAAACACCATATATTTT. The rearrangement links TRBV4-3 to TRBJ1-3; D may be TRBD1 (6 bases). The V end lost 2 bases, the J end lost 2 bases, and 7 bases lay between the germline ends. Germline loops: CDR1 LGHNA, CDR2 YSLEER. The CDR3 runs to 14 residues.

The CDR3 spells CASSLGVAGEWETQYF. CDR3 coding DNA: TGTGCCAGCAGCTTAGGGGTAGCGGGCGAGTGGGAGACCCAGTACTTC. This chain uses TRBV7-8 with TRBJ2-5; TRBD2 aligns across 7 bases. With 1 base clipped from V and 5 bases from J, the junction kept 10 bases outside the gene matches. The CDR3 loop spans 16 amino acids. The V gene's germline CDR1 is SGHVS and CDR2 FQNEAQ.

This CDR3 reads CASSYRTAGANVLTF. Here the CDR3 DNA reads TGTGCCAGCAGTTACAGGACAGCTGGGGCCAACGTCCTGACTTTC. This chain joins TRBV6-5 and TRBJ2-6, with a weak D call TRBD1 (6 bases). V lost 2 bases and J lost 2, with 7 bases in between. Per the germline V gene, CDR1 is MNHEY and CDR2 is SVGAGI. This CDR3 has 15 amino acids.

The V call is TRBV19, the J call TRBJ2-7; the match to TRBD2 covers 12 bases. The V gene's germline CDR1 is LNHDA and CDR2 SQIVND (reference sequence). V dropped 2 bases and J dropped 2; count of bases not matched to a gene: 13. The CDR3 runs to 19 residues. CDR3 bases: TGTGCCAGTAGTATAACCCCTCCAGGACTAGCGGGGCCTACCTACGAGCAGTACTTC. Amino acids: CASSITPPGLAGPTYEQYF. The full variable domain, rest sourced from reference TRBV19 and TRBJ2-7, is DGGITQSPKYLFRKEGQNVTLSCEQNLNHDAMYWYRQDPGQGLRLIYYSQIVNDFQKGDIAEGYSVSREKKESFPLTVTSAQKNPTAFYLCASSITPPGLAGPTYEQYFGPGTRLTVT.

The chain has TRBV7-2 and TRBJ2-3, with 7 bases that match TRBD2. CDR1 SGHTA and CDR2 FQGNSA come from the germline V gene. This CDR3 is 15 amino acids long. V lost 2 bases to trimming and J lost 2 bases; unmatched junction nucleotides: 4. The CDR3 nucleotides are TGTGCCAGCAGCTTACCAGCGGGGACCACAGATACGCAGTATTTT. Its protein product is CASSLPAGTTDTQYF.

The chain employs TRBV24-1 and TRBJ2-1, with D tentatively TRBD1 (5 bases). Germline CDR1 is KGHDR and CDR2 is SFDVKD. The CDR3 contains 15 residues. V lost 5 bases, J lost 4 bases, and 14 bases lay in between. The CDR3 nucleotides are TGTGCCACCAGTGGTGATGATGGGGCTTACAATGAGCAGTTCTTC. Protein sequence: CATSGDDGAYNEQFF.

The chain has TRBV27 and TRBJ1-5, with a weak D call TRBD1 (5 bases). The CDR3 extends over 14 amino acids. Trimming pared 5 bases from V and 6 bases from J, leaving 14 bases between. From germline, CDR1 is MNHEY and CDR2 SMNVEV (reference sequence). CDR3 nucleotide sequence: TGTGCCAGCAGTCTTGGGGGGGTAGGTCAGCCCCAGCATTTT. This encodes CASSLGGVGQPQHF.

The V gene is TRBV9, the J gene TRBJ2-3; TRBD2 aligns across 10 bases. V lost 0 bases and J lost 3; bases outside the gene matches: 7. Germline V gene data show CDR1 as SGDLS and CDR2 as YYNGEE. This CDR3 contains 17 residues. The CDR3 region is CASSVGSGGPSTDTQYF. The CDR3 bases are TGTGCCAGCAGCGTAGGTAGCGGGGGGCCTTCGACAGATACGCAGTATTTT.

The chain links TRBV7-9 to TRBJ1-2, with D unresolved. Trimming stripped 5 bases from V and 4 bases from J, with 11 bases between. The CDR3 has 13 amino acids. CDR1 SEHNR and CDR2 FQNEAQ come from the germline V gene (reference sequence). The CDR3 bases are TGTGCCAGCAGCACTACTGATACCTATGGCTACACCTTC. Translation: CASSTTDTYGYTF.

V and J are TRBV7-2 and TRBJ2-7; D unresolved. Per germline, CDR1 SGHTA and CDR2 FQGNSA. With 5 bases removed from V and 3 bases from J, the gap between germline ends came to 20 bases. This CDR3 region has 16 residues. The chain's CDR3 is CASSAEDGGWGYEQYF. For the CDR3, the DNA is TGTGCCAGCAGCGCCGAGGACGGCGGATGGGGCTACGAGCAGTACTTC.

The genes are TRBV28 and TRBJ1-1, with TRBD1 as a possible D gene (6 bases). V was pared by 7 bases and J by 1 base, with 19 bases between. Germline lookup yields CDR1 MDHEN and CDR2 SYDVKM. There are 16 residues in the CDR3. In DNA, the CDR3 is TGTGCCAGCATAACGGGTACAGGGTTGGGGAACACTGAAGCTTTCTTT. Translation gives CASITGTGLGNTEAFF.

The rearrangement links TRBV12-3 or TRBV12-4 to TRBJ1-1; D is unclear. This CDR3 contains 13 residues. V dropped 7 bases and J dropped 0 bases, with 9 bases sitting between them. The CDR3 sequence: CASTDGMNTEAFF. The CDR3 bases are TGTGCCAGCACGGACGGCATGAACACTGAAGCTTTCTTT.

This rearrangement joins TRBV18 to TRBJ2-5; 8 positions match TRBD2. The J segment lost 1 base and the V segment lost 4 bases, leaving 5 bases of the junction unmatched. The CDR3 runs 15 residues. Germline V lookup: CDR1 KGHSH, CDR2 LQKENI. In DNA, the CDR3 is TGTGCCAGCTCACATGCGGGAGGAGCCCAAGAGACCCAGTACTTC. Its protein is CASSHAGGAQETQYF.

The chain links TRBV6-5 to TRBJ2-5; D may be TRBD1 (6 bases). With 4 bases removed from V and 4 bases from J, the gap between germline ends came to 19 bases. Germline lookup yields CDR1 MNHEY and CDR2 SVGAGI. The CDR3 has 16 amino acids. CDR3 protein: CASSLTGRIRGETQYF. For the CDR3, the DNA is TGTGCCAGCAGTTTAACAGGGAGAATTCGCGGAGAGACCCAGTACTTC.

The V call is TRBV21-1, the J call TRBJ2-5; the table's D call TRBD2 went unverified against the DNA. TRBV21-1 is listed as a pseudogene. The CDR3 consists of 14 residues. The DNA for the CDR3 is TGTGCCAGCAGCAAAAAAAGGCCAGAGGGGACCCAGTACTTC. Encoded protein: CASSKKRPEGTQYF.

This sequence joins TRBV3-1 (or the pseudogene TRBV3-2) and TRBJ1-1; D is uncertain. The germline V and J ends were trimmed by 2 bases and 0 bases, with 1 base remaining between them. CDR1 and CDR2 from the germline V gene are LGHDT and YNNKEL (reference sequence). The CDR3 loop spans 12 amino acids. In DNA form, the CDR3 reads TGTGCCAGCAGCCAATTGAACACTGAAGCTTTCTTT. It translates to CASSQLNTEAFF.

The CDR3 here is CASSVGQTLNTGELFF. The DNA of the CDR3 is TGTGCCAGCAGCGTAGGGCAGACCTTGAACACCGGGGAGCTGTTTTTT. V gene TRBV9 combines with J gene TRBJ2-2, with D unresolved. The CDR3 has 16 amino acids. Germline loops: CDR1 SGDLS, CDR2 YYNGEE. With 0 bases removed from V and 1 base from J, the gap between germline ends came to 10 bases.

CDR3 amino acids: CASSFEGNQPQHF. CDR3 in DNA: TGCGCCAGCAGCTTCGAGGGTAATCAGCCCCAGCATTTT. The V call is TRBV5-1, the J call TRBJ1-5; D gene ambiguous. Trimming stripped 2 bases from V and 4 bases from J, with 7 bases between. This CDR3 has 13 amino acids. Per the germline V gene, CDR1 is SGHRS and CDR2 is YFSETQ.

This chain joins TRBV6-2 or TRBV6-3 and TRBJ2-7; the match to TRBD2 covers 10 bases. With 4 bases clipped from V and 2 bases from J, the junction kept 5 bases outside the gene matches. Germline-derived CDR1 and CDR2 are MNHEY and SVGEGT. The CDR3 covers 15 residues. DNA of the CDR3: TGTGCCAGCAGTTTCGGACTAGCGGCGACCTACGAGCAGTACTTC. It yields the protein CASSFGLAATYEQYF.

The V and J genes are TRBV7-2 and TRBJ2-1, with D possibly being TRBD2 (5 bases). Trimming took 3 bases from V and 9 from J, leaving 12 bases between them. The CDR3 has 13 residues. Germline loops: CDR1 SGHTA, CDR2 FQGNSA. The CDR3 sequence: CASSLTVGLEQFF. The DNA for the CDR3 is TGTGCCAGCAGCTTGACCGTAGGACTTGAGCAGTTCTTC.

V is TRBV5-1 and J is TRBJ2-5, with TRBD2 matching 16 bases. The CDR3 is made up of 18 amino acids. V shed 0 bases and J 5 bases; nucleotides not matched to a gene: 7. In germline, CDR1 is SGHRS, CDR2 YFSETQ. The CDR3 DNA sequence: TGCGCCAGCAGCTTGGAGGGACTAGCGGGAGGGCCGGGGGAGACCCAGTACTTC. Translated: CASSLEGLAGGPGETQYF.

This chain connects TRBV19 to TRBJ1-5; TRBD1 agrees at 9 bases. This CDR3 is built from 17 residues. CDR1 LNHDA and CDR2 SQIVND come from the germline V gene (reference sequence). V shed 5 bases and J 0 bases; nucleotides not matched to a gene: 8. This CDR3 is CASSWTGARDSNQPQHF. The DNA for the CDR3 is TGTGCCAGTAGTTGGACAGGGGCTCGGGATAGCAATCAGCCCCAGCATTTT.

V gene TRBV10-3 combines with J gene TRBJ2-2; 7 nucleotides match TRBD2. This CDR3 has 14 amino acids. Per germline, CDR1 ENHRY and CDR2 SYGVKD. The junction had 6 bases not matched to a gene; V was cut back by 10 bases and J by 1 base. The CDR3 here is CATRGERNTGELFF. The CDR3 coding sequence is TGTGCCACCCGGGGGGAGAGGAACACCGGGGAGCTGTTTTTT.

This clone has more than one count but fewer than ten. The chain recombines TRBV4-3 with TRBJ2-7; the D is unclear. The ends were cut back, 6 bases at V and 6 bases at J, with 15 bases in the middle. The V gene's germline CDR1 is LGHNA and CDR2 YSLEER. The CDR3 consists of 13 residues. The CDR3 DNA follows: TGCGCCAGCAGGCTTGATTGGGCTGGCGAGCAGTACTTC. Its translation: CASRLDWAGEQYF.

The chain couples TRBV4-3 to TRBJ1-2; D might be TRBD1 (5 bases). Germline assignment: CDR1 LGHNA and CDR2 YSLEER. V was cut by 2 bases and J by 5 bases, with 18 bases left in between. The length of the CDR3 is 16 residues. The CDR3 DNA sequence: TGCGCCAGCAGCCAAAGTTTAGCGGGGACCCTATATGGCTACACCTTC. Protein sequence: CASSQSLAGTLYGYTF.

This clone was detected only once. V and J are TRBV5-1 and TRBJ1-2; D unclear. In germline, CDR1 is SGHRS, CDR2 YFSETQ. Trimming pared 1 base from V and 6 bases from J, leaving 10 bases between. The CDR3 is made up of 13 amino acids. CDR3: CASSLLGRNGYTF. As DNA, the CDR3 is TGCGCCAGCAGCTTGTTAGGGAGGAATGGCTACACCTTC.

The chain combines TRBV6-5 with TRBJ1-4, with D hard to call. Germline V gene data show CDR1 as MNHEY and CDR2 as SVGAGI. V lost 7 bases to trimming and J lost 5 bases, with 11 bases between them. The CDR3 is 13 residues long. CDR3: CASTQFLNEKLFF. Here the CDR3 DNA reads TGTGCCAGCACACAGTTTTTAAATGAAAAACTGTTTTTT.